The entry below describes one T cell receptor (beta chain). No antigen is known for it. Trimming took 7 bases from V and 2 from J, leaving 10 bases between them. Germline V lookup: CDR1 SQVTM, CDR2 ANQGSEA. This CDR3 has 12 amino acids. The method was immunoSEQ multiplex PCR; TCRdb's version includes in-frame clones alone and lacks a portion of them. The sample yields 90,000 to 100,000 clones, around 89% seen once. The data belong to a study of T cell responses to AZD1222 COVID-19 vaccine. The study, taken as a whole, reports: White British ancestry dominated among donors, who included more females, and clonal diversity was possibly underestimated.

The sequence derives from an adult in good health. The chain couples TRBV29-1 to TRBJ2-3; possibly TRBD1 for D (5 bases). The sequences come from peripheral blood, collected on day 0 of AZD1222 vaccination. The CDR3 reads CSGQGATDTQYF. In DNA, the CDR3 is TGCAGCGGGCAGGGTGCCACAGATACGCAGTATTTT.